This T cell receptor (beta chain) was sequenced for a study of response to subunit inactivated influenza vaccine. Study observations and caveats: Authors suggested that a seasonal influenza vaccination recruits few new T cells each time.

Details on this clonotype: The antigen is undetermined.

V trimming: 4 bases; J trimming: 5 bases; junction bases outside the gene matches: 11. This CDR3 is 15 amino acids long. Germline V lookup: CDR1 SGHDT, CDR2 YYEEEE. TCRdb redid the calling of the RT-PCR reads with MiXCR, one entry per CDR3 protein. The sample shows about 480,000 distinct CDR3 sequences, less than 30% of them seen only once. This TCR was recovered from a man in his fifties who received an inactivated influenza vaccine. The V gene is TRBV5-6, the J gene TRBJ1-2; 7 bases fit TRBD1. The specimen comprised CD4+ T cells sorted from PBMCs, sampled around 5 days after vaccination. CDR3 DNA sequence: TGTGCCAGCAGCCGGGACAGCTCCAAACCTTATGGCTACACCTTC. Its protein product is CASSRDSSKPYGYTF. Together with reference TRBV5-6 and TRBJ1-2, the CDR3 gives the full variable domain: DAGVTQSPTHLIKTRGQQVTLRCSPKSGHDTVSWYQQALGQGPQFIFQYYEEEERQRGNFPDRFSGHQFPNYSSELNVNALLLGDSALYLCASSRDSSKPYGYTFGSGTRLTVV.